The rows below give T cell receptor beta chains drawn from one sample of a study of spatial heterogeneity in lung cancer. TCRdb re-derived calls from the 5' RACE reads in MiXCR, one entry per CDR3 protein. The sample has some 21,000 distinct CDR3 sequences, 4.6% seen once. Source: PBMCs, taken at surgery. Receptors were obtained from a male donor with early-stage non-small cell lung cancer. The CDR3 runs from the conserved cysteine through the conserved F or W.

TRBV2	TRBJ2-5	CASSREQETQYF
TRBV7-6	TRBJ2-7	CASADSNSYEQYF
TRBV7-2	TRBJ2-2	CASRPHSSDGELFF
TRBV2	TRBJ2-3	CASSEEREWSDTQYF
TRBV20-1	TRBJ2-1	CSARDGTSGDYNEQFF
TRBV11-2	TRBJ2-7	CASSLSRDRIYEQYF
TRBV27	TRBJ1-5	CASSLGTGYSNQPQHF
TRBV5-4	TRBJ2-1	CASSPGGYRVRSNEQFF
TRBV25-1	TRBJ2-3	CASSNRNEADTQYF
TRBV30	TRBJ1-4	CAWDATNEKLFF
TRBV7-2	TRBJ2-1	CASSPGRGRRNEQFF
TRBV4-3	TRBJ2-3	CASSPDFRSGIPADTQYF
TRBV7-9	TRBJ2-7	CTSSIGSGQEDSYEQYF
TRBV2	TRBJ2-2	CASRREGTNTGELFF
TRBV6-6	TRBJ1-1	CASSPPTRNTEAFF
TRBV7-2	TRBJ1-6	CASSFRPMDSSPLHF
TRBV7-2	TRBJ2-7	CASSFRTKTREQYF
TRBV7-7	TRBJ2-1	CASSPTEYNEQFF
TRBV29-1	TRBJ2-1	CSVGVSGRGWQFF
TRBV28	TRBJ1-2	CASSLGQNYGYTF
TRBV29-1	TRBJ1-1	CSVARGFTEAFF
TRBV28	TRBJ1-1	CASIKHGDTEAFF
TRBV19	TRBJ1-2	CASSIVAGVDGYTF
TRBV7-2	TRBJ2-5	CASSSGGEYQETQYF
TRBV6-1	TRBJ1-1	CASSEYTGKVEAFF
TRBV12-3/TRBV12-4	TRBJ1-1	CASSLDRVNTEAFF
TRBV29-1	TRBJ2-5	CSVEFTSGRAGETQYF